The next 10 T cell receptor beta chains were all read from a single sample in a study of identical twins. TCRdb reprocessed the 5' RACE reads with MiXCR, giving one entry per CDR3 protein. The sample has some 1,700,000 distinct CDR3 sequences; around a third are singletons. Sequencing used cord blood. These receptors were obtained from a newborn girl in good health.

The sample holds a few counts of this clonotype. This chain uses TRBV6-6 with TRBJ2-2; D uncertain. The CDR3 is 14 amino acids. Trimming cost V 1 base and J 1 base, with 4 bases left between them. Germline loops: CDR1 MNHNY, CDR2 SVGAGI (reference sequence). The CDR3 loop reads CASSYWQNTGELFF. The CDR3 nucleotides read TGTGCCAGCAGTTACTGGCAGAACACCGGGGAGCTGTTTTTT.

This sequence joins TRBV20-1 and TRBJ1-2; 7 nucleotides line up with TRBD1. Trimming removed 6 bases from V and 1 base from J; junction bases left unmatched: 8. Germline CDR1 is DFQATT and CDR2 is SNEGSKA (reference sequence). The CDR3 has 14 amino acids. DNA for the CDR3: TGCAGTGCCCCTACAGGGGCCCTTAACTATGGCTACACCTTC. Protein sequence: CSAPTGALNYGYTF.

This clonotype was seen more than once but under ten times. V and J are TRBV4-1 and TRBJ1-2; TRBD1 matches 7 bases. CDR1 is MGHRA and CDR2 is YSYEKL in the germline V gene. The CDR3 totals 15 residues. The junction had 14 bases not matched to a gene; V was cut back by 5 bases and J by 8 bases. In DNA, the CDR3 is TGCGCCAGCAGCAGGCCGACAGGGAGGGTAGAGGGCTACACCTTC. Protein product: CASSRPTGRVEGYTF.

The J gene is TRBJ1-1, the V gene TRBV25-1, with D perhaps TRBD1 (5 bases). CDR3 size: 13 residues. Germline CDR1 is MGHDK and CDR2 is SYGVNS. V lost 2 bases and J lost 3, with 7 bases in between. CDR3 residues: CASSEQGYTEAFF. CDR3 DNA sequence: TGTGCCAGCAGTGAACAGGGATACACTGAAGCTTTCTTT.

Details on this clonotype: With a much larger clone just one base away, this may be a read error. The V call is TRBV5-1, the J call TRBJ2-4; 7 nucleotides line up with TRBD2. Germline CDR1 is SGHRS and CDR2 is YFSETQ. This CDR3 has 18 amino acids. The CDR3 nucleotides are TGCGCCAGCAGCATCCTCCCCCGGGGGGTATTAGCCAAAAGCATTCAGTACTTC. It encodes CASSILPRGVLAKSIQYF.

V and J are TRBV5-1 and TRBJ1-1, with D possibly being TRBD1 (5 bases). The CDR3 is 15 amino acids. V lost 0 bases and J lost 2, with 11 bases in between. From germline, CDR1 is SGHRS and CDR2 YFSETQ. DNA for the CDR3: TGCGCCAGCAGCTTGGGACAGAGGAGAAACACTGAAGCTTTCTTT. It yields the protein CASSLGQRRNTEAFF.

The chain has TRBV7-2 and TRBJ1-6, with a possible D match to TRBD1 (6 bases). Germline CDR1 is SGHTA and CDR2 is FQGNSA. The length of the CDR3 is 16 residues. The V and J ends lost 0 bases and 6 bases respectively, with 12 bases between them. The CDR3 bases are TGTGCCAGCAGCTTAGCGCCCGGGGGCAGTAATTCACCCCTCCACTTT. It is translated as CASSLAPGGSNSPLHF. Filled out from reference TRBV7-2 and TRBJ1-6, the complete variable domain reads GAGVSQSPSNKVTEKGKDVELRCDPISGHTALYWYRQSLGQGLEFLIYFQGNSAPDKSGLPSDRFSAERTGGSVSTLTIQRTQQEDSAVYLCASSLAPGGSNSPLHFGNGTRLTVT.

The chain employs TRBV6-2 or TRBV6-3 and TRBJ2-1; D remains ambiguous. V lost 4 bases, J lost 15 bases, and 16 bases lay in between. There are 12 residues in the CDR3. Germline loops: CDR1 MNHEY, CDR2 SVGEGT. CDR3 in amino acids: CASSSRAGRGFF. The CDR3 region has the DNA TGTGCCAGCAGTTCAAGGGCAGGCCGCGGGTTCTTC.

The chain carries TRBV7-2 and TRBJ2-1; 9 bases fit TRBD2. J gave up 3 bases and V 1 base, and 4 bases lay outside the gene matches. This CDR3 has 16 residues. The V gene's germline CDR1 is SGHTA and CDR2 FQGNSA. The CDR3 protein is CASSLVSAGGYNEQFF. The DNA of the CDR3 is TGTGCCAGCAGCTTAGTTTCAGCGGGGGGCTACAATGAGCAGTTCTTC. The entire variable domain, with the rest obtained from reference TRBV7-2 and TRBJ2-1, is as follows: GAGVSQSPSNKVTEKGKDVELRCDPISGHTALYWYRQSLGQGLEFLIYFQGNSAPDKSGLPSDRFSAERTGGSVSTLTIQRTQQEDSAVYLCASSLVSAGGYNEQFFGPGTRLTVL.

V and J are TRBV20-1 and TRBJ1-5; weak D call: TRBD1 (5 bases). The CDR3 consists of 15 residues. Germline lookup yields CDR1 DFQATT and CDR2 SNEGSKA (reference sequence). V was pared by 2 bases and J by 2 bases, with 13 bases between. The CDR3 region is CSARMGLGRNQPQHF. CDR3 DNA: TGCAGTGCTAGAATGGGGCTTGGGCGCAATCAGCCCCAGCATTTT.